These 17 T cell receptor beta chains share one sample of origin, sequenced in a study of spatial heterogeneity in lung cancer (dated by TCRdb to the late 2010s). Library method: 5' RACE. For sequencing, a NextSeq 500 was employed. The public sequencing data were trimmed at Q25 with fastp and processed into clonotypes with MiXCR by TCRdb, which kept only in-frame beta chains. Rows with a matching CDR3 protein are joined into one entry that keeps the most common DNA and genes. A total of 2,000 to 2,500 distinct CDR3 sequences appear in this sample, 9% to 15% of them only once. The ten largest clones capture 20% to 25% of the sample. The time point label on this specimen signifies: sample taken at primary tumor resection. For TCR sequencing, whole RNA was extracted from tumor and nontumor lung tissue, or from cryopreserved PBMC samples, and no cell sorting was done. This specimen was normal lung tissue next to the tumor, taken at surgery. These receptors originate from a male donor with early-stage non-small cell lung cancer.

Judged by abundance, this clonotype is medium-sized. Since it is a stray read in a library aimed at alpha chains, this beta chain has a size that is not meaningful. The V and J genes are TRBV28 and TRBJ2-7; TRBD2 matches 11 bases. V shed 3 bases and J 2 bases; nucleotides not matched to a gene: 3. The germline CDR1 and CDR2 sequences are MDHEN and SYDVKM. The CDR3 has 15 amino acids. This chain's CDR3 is CASSLTSGTPYEQYF. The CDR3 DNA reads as TGTGCCAGCAGTTTGACTAGCGGGACCCCCTACGAGCAGTACTTC.

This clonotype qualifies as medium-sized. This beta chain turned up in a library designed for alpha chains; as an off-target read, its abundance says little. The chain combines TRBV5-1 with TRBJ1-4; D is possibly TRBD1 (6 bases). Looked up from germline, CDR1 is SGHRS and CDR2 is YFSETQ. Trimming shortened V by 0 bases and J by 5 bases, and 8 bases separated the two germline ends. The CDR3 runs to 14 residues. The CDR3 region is CASSLGGQNEKLFF. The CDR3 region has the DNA TGCGCCAGCAGCTTGGGGGGACAAAATGAAAAACTGTTTTTT.

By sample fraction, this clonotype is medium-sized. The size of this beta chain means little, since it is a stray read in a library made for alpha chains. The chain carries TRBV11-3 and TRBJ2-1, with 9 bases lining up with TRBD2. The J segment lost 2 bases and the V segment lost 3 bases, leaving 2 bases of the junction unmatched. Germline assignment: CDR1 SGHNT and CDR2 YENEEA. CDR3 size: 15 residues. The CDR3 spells CASSFSGSPYNEQFF. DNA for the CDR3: TGTGCCAGCAGCTTTAGCGGGAGTCCCTACAATGAGCAGTTCTTC. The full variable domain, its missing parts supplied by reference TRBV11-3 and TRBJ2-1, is EAGVVQSPRYKIIEKKQPVAFWCNPISGHNTLYWYLQNLGQGPELLIRYENEEAVDDSQLPKDRFSAERLKGVDSTLKIQPAELGDSAVYLCASSFSGSPYNEQFFGPGTRLTVL.

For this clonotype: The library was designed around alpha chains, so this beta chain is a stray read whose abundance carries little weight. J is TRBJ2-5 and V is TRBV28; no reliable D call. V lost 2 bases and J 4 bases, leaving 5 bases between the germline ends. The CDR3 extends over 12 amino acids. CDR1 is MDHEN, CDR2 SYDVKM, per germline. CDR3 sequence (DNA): TGTGCCAGCAGTTTAACTACAGAGACCCAGTACTTC. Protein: CASSLTTETQYF.

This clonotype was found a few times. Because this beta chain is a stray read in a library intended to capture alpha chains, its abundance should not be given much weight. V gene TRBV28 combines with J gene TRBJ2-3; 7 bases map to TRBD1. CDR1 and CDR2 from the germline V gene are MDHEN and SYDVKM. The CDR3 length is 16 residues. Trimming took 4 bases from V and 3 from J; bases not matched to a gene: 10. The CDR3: CASSSPQGDGTDTQYF. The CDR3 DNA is TGTGCCAGCAGTTCTCCCCAGGGGGATGGAACAGATACGCAGTATTTT.

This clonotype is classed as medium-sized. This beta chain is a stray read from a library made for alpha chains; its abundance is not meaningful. CDR3 DNA: TGTGCCATCAGTGAAGGACAGCGAGAGACCCAGTACTTC. Translating it yields CAISEGQRETQYF. The chain couples TRBV10-3 to TRBJ2-5; TRBD1 is a possible D gene (6 bases). CDR3 length: 13 residues. The V gene lost 3 bases and the J gene lost 4 bases, with 9 bases spanning the gap. The V gene's germline CDR1 is ENHRY and CDR2 SYGVKD.

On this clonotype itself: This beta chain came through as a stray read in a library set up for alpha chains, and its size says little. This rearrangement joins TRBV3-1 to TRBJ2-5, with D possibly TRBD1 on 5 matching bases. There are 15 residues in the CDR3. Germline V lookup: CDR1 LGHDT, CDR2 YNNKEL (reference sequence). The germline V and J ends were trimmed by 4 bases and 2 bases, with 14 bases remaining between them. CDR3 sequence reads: CASSLPQGGQETQYF. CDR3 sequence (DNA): TGTGCCAGCAGCCTTCCTCAGGGCGGTCAAGAGACCCAGTACTTC.

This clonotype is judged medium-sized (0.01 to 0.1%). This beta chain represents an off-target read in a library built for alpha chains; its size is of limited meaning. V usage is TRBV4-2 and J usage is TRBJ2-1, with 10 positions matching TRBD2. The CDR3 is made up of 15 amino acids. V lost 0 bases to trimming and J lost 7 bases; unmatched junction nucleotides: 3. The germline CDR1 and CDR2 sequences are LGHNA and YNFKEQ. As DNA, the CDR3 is TGTGCCAGCAGCCAAGATCAGCGGGGGGGGAATGAGCAGTTCTTC. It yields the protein CASSQDQRGGNEQFF.

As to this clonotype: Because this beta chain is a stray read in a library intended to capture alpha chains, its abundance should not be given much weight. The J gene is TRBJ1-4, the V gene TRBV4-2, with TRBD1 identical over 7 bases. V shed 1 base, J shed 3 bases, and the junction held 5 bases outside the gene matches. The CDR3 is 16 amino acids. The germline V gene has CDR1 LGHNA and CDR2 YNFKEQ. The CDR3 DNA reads TGTGCCAGCAGCCAAGCCTACAGGGGAGCTAATGAAAAACTGTTTTTT. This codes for CASSQAYRGANEKLFF.

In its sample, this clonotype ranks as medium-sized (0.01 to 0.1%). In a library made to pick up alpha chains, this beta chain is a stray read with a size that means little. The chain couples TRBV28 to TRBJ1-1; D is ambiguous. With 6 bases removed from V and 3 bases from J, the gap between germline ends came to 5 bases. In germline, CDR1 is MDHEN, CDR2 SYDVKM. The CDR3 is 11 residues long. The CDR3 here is CASRGYTEAFF. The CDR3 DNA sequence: TGTGCCAGCAGGGGGTACACTGAAGCTTTCTTT.

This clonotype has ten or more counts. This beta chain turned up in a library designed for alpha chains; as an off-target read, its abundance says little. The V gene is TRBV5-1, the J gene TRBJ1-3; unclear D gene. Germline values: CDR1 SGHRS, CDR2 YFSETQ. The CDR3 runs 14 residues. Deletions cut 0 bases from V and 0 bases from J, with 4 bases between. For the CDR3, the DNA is TGCGCCAGCAGCTTGGACAGCTCTGGAAACACCATATATTTT. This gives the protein CASSLDSSGNTIYF.

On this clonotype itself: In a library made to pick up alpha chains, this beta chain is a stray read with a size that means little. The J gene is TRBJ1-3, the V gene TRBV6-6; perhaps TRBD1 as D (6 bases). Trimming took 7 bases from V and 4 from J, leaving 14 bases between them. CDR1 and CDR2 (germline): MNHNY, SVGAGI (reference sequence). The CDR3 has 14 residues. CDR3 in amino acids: CASNEQGHGNTIYF. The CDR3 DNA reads TGTGCCAGCAACGAACAGGGACACGGAAACACCATATATTTT.

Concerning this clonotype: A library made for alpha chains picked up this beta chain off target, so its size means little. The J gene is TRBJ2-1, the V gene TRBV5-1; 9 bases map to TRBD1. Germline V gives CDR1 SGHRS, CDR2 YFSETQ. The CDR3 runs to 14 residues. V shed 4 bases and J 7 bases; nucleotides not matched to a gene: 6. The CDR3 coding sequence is TGCGCCAGCAGCGTGTGGACAGGGGTAAATGAGCAGTTCTTC. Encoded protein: CASSVWTGVNEQFF.

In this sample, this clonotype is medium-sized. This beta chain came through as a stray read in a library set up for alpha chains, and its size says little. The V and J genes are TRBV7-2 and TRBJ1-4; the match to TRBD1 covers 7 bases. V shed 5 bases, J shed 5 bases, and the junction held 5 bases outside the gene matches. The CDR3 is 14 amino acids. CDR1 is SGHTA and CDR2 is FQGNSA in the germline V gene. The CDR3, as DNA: TGTGCCAGCAGCGCACCGGGACAGAATGAAAAACTGTTTTTT. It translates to CASSAPGQNEKLFF.

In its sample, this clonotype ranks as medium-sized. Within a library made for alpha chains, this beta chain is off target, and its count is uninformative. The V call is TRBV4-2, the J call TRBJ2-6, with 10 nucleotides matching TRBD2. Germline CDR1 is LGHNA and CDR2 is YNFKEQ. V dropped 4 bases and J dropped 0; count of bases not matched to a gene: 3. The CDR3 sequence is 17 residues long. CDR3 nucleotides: TGTGCCAGCAGCCGACTAGCGGGTGTCTCTGGGGCCAACGTCCTGACTTTC. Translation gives CASSRLAGVSGANVLTF.

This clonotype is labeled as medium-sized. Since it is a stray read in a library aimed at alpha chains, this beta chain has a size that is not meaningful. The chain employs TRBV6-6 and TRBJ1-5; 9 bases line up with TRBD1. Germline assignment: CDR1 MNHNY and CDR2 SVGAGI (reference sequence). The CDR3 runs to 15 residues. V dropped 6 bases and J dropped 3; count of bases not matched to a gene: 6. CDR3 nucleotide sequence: TGTGCCAGCAGATTGGGACAGGGAGACAATCAGCCCCAGCATTTT. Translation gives CASRLGQGDNQPQHF.

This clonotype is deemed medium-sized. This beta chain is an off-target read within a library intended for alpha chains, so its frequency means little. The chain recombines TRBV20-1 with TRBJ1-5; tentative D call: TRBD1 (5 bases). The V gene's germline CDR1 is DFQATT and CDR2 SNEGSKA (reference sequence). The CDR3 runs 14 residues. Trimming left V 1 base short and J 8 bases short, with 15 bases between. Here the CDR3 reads CSARALEGRKPQHF. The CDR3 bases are TGCAGTGCTAGAGCCCTCGAGGGGCGGAAGCCCCAGCATTTT.